The next 3 T cell receptor beta chains were all read from a single sample in a study of T cell responses to AZD1222 COVID-19 vaccine. Clones were sequenced by immunoSEQ multiplex PCR, and TCRdb holds only the in-frame ones, with some missing. The sample carries fewer than 200,000 clones, roughly 92% recorded once. The specimen comprised peripheral blood, sampled on day 0 of AZD1222 vaccination. The receptors stem from an adult in good health.

The chain combines TRBV6-1 with TRBJ2-5; TRBD2 matches 9 bases. Germline V gives CDR1 MNHNS, CDR2 SASEGT. This CDR3 has 20 amino acids. V shed 4 bases and J 1 base; nucleotides not matched to a gene: 19. CDR3 residues: CASSGPLGGRALGRQETQYF. In DNA form, the CDR3 reads TGTGCCAGCAGTGGACCTCTAGGCGGGAGGGCTTTAGGTCGCCAAGAGACCCAGTACTTC.

This chain's CDR3 is CASSYRQVGGELFF. For the CDR3, the DNA is TGTGCCAGCAGTTATCGTCAGGTTGGCGGGGAGCTGTTTTTT. The V call is TRBV6-2 or TRBV6-3, the J call TRBJ2-2; D uncertain. Germline V gene sequence: CDR1 MNHEY, CDR2 SVGEGT. V lost 3 bases and J 7 bases, leaving 12 bases between the germline ends. The CDR3 extends over 14 amino acids.

This sequence joins TRBV28 and TRBJ1-1; 7 nucleotides agree with TRBD1. Germline lookup yields CDR1 MDHEN and CDR2 SYDVKM. This CDR3 spans 15 amino acids. V shed 3 bases, J shed 3 bases, and the junction held 7 bases outside the gene matches. The CDR3 reads CASSLVRGMDTEAFF. For the CDR3, the DNA is TGTGCCAGCAGTTTGGTCAGGGGGATGGACACTGAAGCTTTCTTT.